This T cell receptor (beta chain) appears in the sequencing data of a study of CD8+ T cells in alopecia areata. Findings of the study overall: Normal scalp showed lower clonality than lesional scalp, especially alopecia totalis/universalis. Sequenced scalp T cells also include alphabeta T cells resident in normal skin.

It was cDNA, reverse transcribed from extracted RNA, that served as the sequencing template. Only in-frame clones appear in the TCRdb table, and some are missing; sequencing was by immunoSEQ multiplex PCR. This sample has approximately 82,000 clones, with just over 50% found just once. Details on this clone: Its matching antigen is unknown.

The CDR3 extends over 15 amino acids. Sample: NKG2D-high CD8+ T cells sorted from blood. The source of this sequence is a human donor with alopecia areata. The rearrangement joins TRBV1 to TRBJ2-7; TRBD2, as called in the table, went unchecked against the DNA. TRBV1 is a pseudogene locus. This CDR3 reads CTSSQDQEAFYEQYF. The CDR3 coding sequence is TGCACCAGCAGCCAAGATCAGGAGGCTTTCTACGAGCAGTACTTC.